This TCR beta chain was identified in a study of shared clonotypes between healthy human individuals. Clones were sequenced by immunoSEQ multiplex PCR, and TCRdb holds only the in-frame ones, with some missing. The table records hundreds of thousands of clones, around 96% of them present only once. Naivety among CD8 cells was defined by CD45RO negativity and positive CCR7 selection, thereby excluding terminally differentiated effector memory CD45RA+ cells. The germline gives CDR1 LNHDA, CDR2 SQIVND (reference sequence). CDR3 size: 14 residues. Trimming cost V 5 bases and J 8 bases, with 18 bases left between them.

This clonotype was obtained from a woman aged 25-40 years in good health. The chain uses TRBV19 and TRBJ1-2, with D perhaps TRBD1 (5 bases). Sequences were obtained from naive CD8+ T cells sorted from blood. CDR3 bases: TGTGCCAGTAGTCCGCCCCGGGACTTTGTGGGCTACACCTTC. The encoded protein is CASSPPRDFVGYTF.